This T cell receptor (beta chain) was documented in a study of shared clonotypes between healthy human individuals. Among the donors, all were Caucasian adults who lived in Nashville, Tennessee. Several immunoSEQ plates received, in even portions, the genomic DNA of each subset. Sorted-subset replicate PCRs used approximately 180 ng of genomic DNA. This amount corresponded to about 30,000 T cell genomes. Clones were sequenced by immunoSEQ multiplex PCR, and TCRdb holds only the in-frame ones, with some missing. The sample has about 990,000 clones; 70% to 80% are singletons. This receptor was taken from a man younger than 35 in good health. Some clones in this sample may be carry-over from other donors' samples. Sequencing input: memory CD4+ T cells from PBMCs. This sample's subset: CD45RA-negative fraction.

The CDR3 DNA sequence: TGTGCCAGCACCTTAGGTCCCGACAGGGGGGTTACTGAAGCTTTCTTT. Its translation: CASTLGPDRGVTEAFF. The chain uses TRBV28 and TRBJ1-1, with 9 bases matching TRBD1. Trimming at V came to 7 bases and at J to 5 bases, leaving 14 bases not matched to a gene. CDR3 length: 16 amino acids. The germline V gene has CDR1 MDHEN and CDR2 SYDVKM.